Detailed here is one TCR beta chain. Its target is unknown. The entry originates in a study of memory B cells and T cells in multiple sclerosis. Study-wide findings and caveats: Clone-set sizes differed between compartments, so shared clonotype counts needed normalization.

The V gene's germline CDR1 is SGHRS and CDR2 YFSETQ. With 7 bases removed from V and 4 bases from J, the gap between germline ends came to 14 bases. This CDR3 has 13 residues. The assay was immunoSEQ multiplex PCR, and TCRdb's table has in-frame clones only and misses some. This sample yields fewer than 15,000 clones, of which about 70% are seen a single time; about 2.3% belongs to the top ten. Material for sequencing was memory (CD45RO+) CD4+ T cells from blood. This receptor was taken from a human donor with multiple sclerosis. This sequence joins TRBV5-1 and TRBJ1-2; TRBD1 is a possible D gene (6 bases). The CDR3 DNA reads as TGCGCCAGCTCCGACGCCAGGGGCTATGGCTACACCTTC. It is translated as CASSDARGYGYTF.